This TCR beta chain was captured by sequencing in a study of T cell repertoires in cytomegalovirus infection. A few counts support this clonotype. As yet, its antigen is unknown. TCRdb reanalysed the reads using MiXCR and keeps one entry per CDR3 protein. The sample records around 430,000 distinct CDR3 sequences, more than 40% being singletons. This CDR3 is built from 16 residues. V lost 4 bases, J lost 0 bases, and 4 bases stayed unmatched. Germline CDR1 SEHNR, CDR2 FQNEAQ (reference sequence). The chain carries TRBV7-9 and TRBJ2-3; 10 bases agree with TRBD2. Sequenced material: cultured PBMCs, taken from culture after CMV antigen stimulation. The TCR originated in a human donor in good health (CMV status not recorded). Some clones in this sample may be carry-over from other donors' samples. The CDR3 region has the DNA TGTGCCAGCAGCTCGAGCGGGGGGGCTAGCACAGATACGCAGTATTTT. It encodes CASSSSGGASTDTQYF.